These 23 T cell receptor beta chains share one sample of origin, sequenced in a study of T-cell memory formation after mild COVID-19. TCRdb reprocessed the 5' RACE reads with MiXCR, giving one entry per CDR3 protein. The table has some 150,000 distinct CDR3 sequences, about a fifth seen once; the top ten hold about 2.1%. The material sequenced was PBMCs or a T cell subset sorted from them (not recorded which). The receptors stem from an adult woman who had mild COVID-19 (a few samples of this study predate the infection). Cell type and time point are not known.

The chain combines TRBV5-1 with TRBJ2-1; no reliable D call. The CDR3 is 15 amino acids. Germline V gives CDR1 SGHRS, CDR2 YFSETQ. Trimming left V 4 bases short and J 7 bases short, with 18 bases between. This CDR3 is CASSPPNGVGNEQFF. DNA for the CDR3: TGCGCCAGCAGCCCTCCAAATGGGGTCGGTAATGAGCAGTTCTTC.

The rearrangement uses TRBV5-1 and TRBJ1-4, with 7 bases matching TRBD1. The length of the CDR3 is 14 residues. V lost 4 bases, J lost 6 bases, and 6 bases stayed unmatched. Germline V gene sequence: CDR1 SGHRS, CDR2 YFSETQ. Written as DNA, the CDR3 is TGCGCCAGCAGCCGACAGGGAGGTGATGAAAAACTGTTTTTT. It is translated as CASSRQGGDEKLFF.

This clonotype was seen just once. J is TRBJ2-2 and V is TRBV20-1; D may match TRBD1 or TRBD2 (5 bases each). Germline loops: CDR1 DFQATT, CDR2 SNEGSKA (reference sequence). V lost 0 bases and J lost 3, with 11 bases in between. This CDR3 has 15 residues. The CDR3 reads CSARDGGSHTGELFF. The CDR3 DNA reads as TGCAGTGCTAGAGATGGGGGATCCCACACCGGGGAGCTGTTTTTT.

This clonotype showed up just a few times. The genes are TRBV6-1 and TRBJ2-7; a weak D match, TRBD2 (7 bases). Trimming removed 6 bases at V and 6 bases at J, with 12 bases between. From germline, CDR1 is MNHNS and CDR2 SASEGT. The CDR3 extends over 12 amino acids. The CDR3 reads CASSPRGGEQYF. CDR3 nucleotide sequence: TGTGCCAGCAGCCCAAGGGGGGGCGAGCAGTACTTC.

There are a few counts of this clonotype. The gene calls are TRBV12-3 or TRBV12-4 and TRBJ1-6, with D possibly matching TRBD1 (5 bases). Trimming stripped 3 bases from V and 7 bases from J, with 13 bases between. The CDR3 loop spans 15 amino acids. The CDR3 bases are TGTGCCAGCAGTTTCTACAGGCCCGAGAATTCACCCCTCCACTTT. It encodes CASSFYRPENSPLHF.

This clonotype was observed a few times. The junction and the germline gene differ at one end; a read error may be behind it. This chain uses TRBV5-1 with TRBJ2-1; 14 bases line up with TRBD2. The CDR3 consists of 14 residues. CDR1 is SGHRS, CDR2 YFSETQ, per germline. The CDR3 DNA sequence: TGCGCCAGCAGATTGGGACTAGCGGGGGACGAGCAGTTCTTC. The encoded protein is CASRLGLAGDEQFF.

This clonotype was observed a handful of times. The chain employs TRBV14 and TRBJ2-6, with D unclear. V dropped 2 bases and J dropped 0 bases, with 8 bases sitting between them. CDR3 size: 16 residues. Germline-derived CDR1 and CDR2 are SGHDN and FVKESK. The CDR3 DNA is TGTGCCAGCAGCCAAATGGCGAGCTCTGGGGCCAACGTCCTGACTTTC. Amino acids: CASSQMASSGANVLTF.

The chain joins TRBV10-3 to TRBJ2-7; the D gene is possibly TRBD1 (5 bases). With 0 bases removed from V and 6 bases from J, the gap between germline ends came to 9 bases. This CDR3 comprises 13 residues. Per germline, CDR1 ENHRY and CDR2 SYGVKD. CDR3 amino acids: CAISESTTVEQYF. CDR3 in DNA: TGTGCCATCAGTGAGTCTACGACAGTCGAGCAGTACTTC.

This chain joins TRBV20-1 and TRBJ1-2; no definite D call. The CDR3 sequence is 13 residues long. Trimming left V 0 bases short and J 7 bases short, with 12 bases between. Germline loops: CDR1 DFQATT, CDR2 SNEGSKA (reference sequence). The CDR3 nucleotides are TGCAGTGCTAGAGACCTACGCGGCGGTGGCTACACCTTC. Amino acids: CSARDLRGGGYTF.

The chain has TRBV15 and TRBJ2-5, with D tentatively TRBD2 (6 bases). V was pared by 0 bases and J by 3 bases, with 11 bases between. Germline CDR1 reads LNHNV; CDR2 reads YYDKDF (reference sequence). The CDR3 spans 15 residues. CDR3 protein: CATSRDGGSKETQYF. CDR3 bases: TGTGCCACCAGCAGAGATGGGGGGTCAAAAGAGACCCAGTACTTC. Looking up the rest from reference TRBV15 and TRBJ2-5 gives the full variable domain: DAMVIQNPRYQVTQFGKPVTLSCSQTLNHNVMYWYQQKSSQAPKLLFHYYDKDFNNEADTPDNFQSRRPNTSFCFLDIRSPGLGDTAMYLCATSRDGGSKETQYFGPGTRLLVL.

The chain combines TRBV12-3 or TRBV12-4 with TRBJ2-1; D might be TRBD2 (5 bases). The CDR3 length is 12 residues. The germline V and J ends were trimmed by 6 bases and 7 bases, with 10 bases remaining between them. CDR3 nucleotides: TGTGCCAGCAGCACTAGGCGGAATGAGCAGTTCTTC. Translation: CASSTRRNEQFF.

This chain joins TRBV14 and TRBJ1-2; 7 positions match TRBD1. The V and J ends lost 4 bases and 6 bases, in that order; junction bases with no gene match: 5. The CDR3 covers 13 residues. Germline V CDR1 and CDR2: SGHDN, FVKESK. CDR3 amino acids: CASSRDRVDGYTF. The CDR3 DNA reads as TGTGCCAGCAGCCGCGACAGGGTTGATGGCTACACCTTC.

Only a few counts were recorded for this clonotype. The V call is TRBV24-1, the J call TRBJ2-2, with TRBD2 as a possible D gene (6 bases). The germline V gene has CDR1 KGHDR and CDR2 SFDVKD. The CDR3 is 12 residues long. The V end was cut by 11 bases, the J end by 6 bases, with 12 bases between. The CDR3 DNA reads as TGTGCCAGTCACGGGGGACCCGGGGAGCTGTTTTTT. This codes for CASHGGPGELFF.

J is TRBJ2-5 and V is TRBV7-8; 9 nucleotides agree with TRBD1. This CDR3 is built from 15 residues. The germline V gene encodes CDR1 SGHVS and CDR2 FQNEAQ. Unmatched junction bases numbered 9, after V lost 5 bases and J lost 5 bases. The DNA of the CDR3 is TGTGCCAGCAGCAGCAATGCCGGGACAGGGGAGACCCAGTACTTC. Encoded protein: CASSSNAGTGETQYF.

The rearrangement uses TRBV3-1 and TRBJ1-1; D not certain. The CDR3 covers 14 residues. CDR1 LGHDT and CDR2 YNNKEL come from the germline V gene (reference sequence). The V end was cut by 1 base, the J end by 11 bases, with 17 bases between. DNA for the CDR3: TGTGCCAGCAGCCAAGGCGGAACAAACCAGGAGGCTTTCTTT. Translation gives CASSQGGTNQEAFF.

The chain combines TRBV5-5 with TRBJ1-2; 8 bases match TRBD1. In germline, CDR1 is SGHKS, CDR2 YYEKEE (reference sequence). Losses at the gene ends were 1 base for V and 7 bases for J; bases not matched to a gene: 9. The CDR3 loop spans 15 amino acids. The CDR3, as DNA: TGTGCCAGCAGCTTGCTCGTGACAGGGGCGGGTGGCTACACCTTC. Its translation: CASSLLVTGAGGYTF.

There are a few counts of this clonotype. The chain carries TRBV20-1 and TRBJ2-1; 11 positions match TRBD2. This CDR3 contains 17 residues. V gave up 3 bases and J gave up 4 bases; unmatched junction bases: 11. CDR1 is DFQATT and CDR2 is SNEGSKA in the germline V gene (reference sequence). The CDR3 reads CSARRASGRISYNEQFF. The CDR3 DNA follows: TGCAGTGCTAGGCGAGCTAGCGGGAGGATCAGTTACAATGAGCAGTTCTTC.

This chain links TRBV15 with TRBJ2-7; maybe TRBD1 (5 bases). CDR3 length: 14 residues. CDR1 LNHNV and CDR2 YYDKDF come from the germline V gene (reference sequence). V gave up 8 bases and J gave up 2 bases, with 16 bases separating them. The CDR3 region is CATEARQTPYEQYF. The CDR3 DNA sequence: TGTGCCACCGAGGCCAGACAGACCCCCTACGAGCAGTACTTC.

The CDR3 reads CASRNMVVNTEAFF. DNA of the CDR3: TGTGCCAGCCGTAACATGGTCGTGAACACTGAAGCTTTCTTT. The chain recombines TRBV12-3 or TRBV12-4 with TRBJ1-1; unclear D gene. Between the trimmed V and J ends, which lost 8 bases and 0 bases, there was a span of 13 bases. This CDR3 contains 14 residues.

This clonotype was counted only a few times. The V gene is TRBV15, the J gene TRBJ2-3; TRBD2 aligns across 13 bases. The V and J ends lost 5 bases and 2 bases, in that order; junction bases with no gene match: 4. The CDR3 contains 16 residues. Germline V CDR1 and CDR2: LNHNV, YYDKDF (reference sequence). CDR3 nucleotides: TGTGCCACCAGCGAGGGACTAGCGGGGCCCACAGATACGCAGTATTTT. Translating gives CATSEGLAGPTDTQYF.

This clonotype has only a few counts. The V call is TRBV20-1, the J call TRBJ1-3; no reliable D call. Trimming stripped 3 bases from V and 5 bases from J, with 17 bases between. CDR3 length: 15 residues. Germline V lookup: CDR1 DFQATT, CDR2 SNEGSKA (reference sequence). The CDR3 protein is CSASATASPRNTIYF. For the CDR3, the DNA is TGCAGTGCTAGTGCGACGGCGAGTCCGCGAAACACCATATATTTT.

This clonotype was seen once. The gene calls are TRBV5-1 and TRBJ1-4; tentative D call: TRBD1 (6 bases). Germline V CDR1 and CDR2: SGHRS, YFSETQ. The CDR3 is 16 residues long. Trimming stripped 0 bases from V and 8 bases from J, with 17 bases between. CDR3 bases: TGCGCCAGCAGCTTGGCCGACGTGGGGGCTGGGGAAAAACTGTTTTTT. Translating it yields CASSLADVGAGEKLFF.

The V and J genes are TRBV20-1 and TRBJ2-1; D is unresolved. V was trimmed by 2 bases and J by 0 bases, leaving 8 bases between them. In germline, CDR1 is DFQATT, CDR2 SNEGSKA (reference sequence). The CDR3 runs 14 residues. The CDR3 DNA follows: TGCAGTGCTAGACTATACAGCTCCTACAATGAGCAGTTCTTC. This translates into CSARLYSSYNEQFF.